The 23 T cell receptor beta chains below come from one sample, sequenced in a study of T cells in Graves' hyperthyroidism and ophthalmopathy (dated by TCRdb to about 2019). Library preparation employed multiplex PCR. This sample was sequenced with an Illumina HiSeq 2000. Amplification of TCR beta CDR3 regions was carried out from RNA transcripts. For the first round of RT-PCR on the TCR CDR3, the HTBI primer set was used together with the Qiagen OneStep RT-PCR kit. TCRdb trimmed the raw reads at Q25, called clones with MiXCR and kept productive beta chains. Identical CDR3 protein sequences are pooled into one entry, listed with their most common genes and DNA. This sample is represented by around 540,000 distinct CDR3 sequences; around 42% of them were singletons. Of the sample, roughly 8.2% is held by the ten largest clones. Sequenced sample: peripheral blood or thyroid tissue (not recorded which). The receptors were gathered from a woman between 18 and 29 years old with Graves' hyperthyroidism. Donor details come from another sample of the same person, matched by shared clones.

Of note for this clonotype: A read error may explain this, as a much larger clone is one base away. CDR3 in amino acids: CASSSRYSNQPRHF. DNA of the CDR3: TGTGCCAGCAGCTCAAGATATAGCAATCAGCCCCGGCATTTT. The rearrangement links TRBV7-8 to TRBJ1-5; unclear D gene. CDR3 size: 14 residues. Germline CDR1 reads SGHVS; CDR2 reads FQNEAQ.

This chain joins TRBV10-3 and TRBJ2-1; D gene uncertain. CDR3 length equals 12 residues. Trimming removed 10 bases at V and 6 bases at J, with 13 bases between. Germline-derived CDR1 and CDR2 are ENHRY and SYGVKD. Written as DNA, the CDR3 is TGTGCCAGCAGGCAAGTAGGCAATGAGCAGTTCTTC. The encoded protein is CASRQVGNEQFF.

This clonotype turned up a few times. In DNA form, the CDR3 reads TGCAGTGCTAGAAGCTTCTACGAGCAGTACTTC. This encodes CSARSFYEQYF. This chain connects TRBV20-1 to TRBJ2-7, with no clear D. The CDR3 loop spans 11 amino acids. Germline CDR1 and CDR2: DFQATT and SNEGSKA (reference sequence). The V and J ends lost 2 bases and 3 bases respectively, with 5 bases between them.

The chain combines TRBV7-2 with TRBJ2-3; D possibly corresponds to TRBD2 (5 bases). Germline V CDR1 and CDR2: SGHTA, FQGNSA. V lost 2 bases, J lost 6 bases, and 12 bases lay in between. This CDR3 is 14 amino acids long. The CDR3 DNA is TGTGCCAGCAGCTTAAATCCTACGGGGGATACGCAGTATTTT. It codes for CASSLNPTGDTQYF.

This clonotype turned up a few times. The V call is TRBV25-1, the J call TRBJ1-1, with TRBD1 identical over 7 bases. J lost 3 bases, V lost 7 bases, and 11 bases had no gene match. The CDR3 extends over 15 amino acids. Germline V gene data show CDR1 as MGHDK and CDR2 as SYGVNS. In DNA form, the CDR3 reads TGTGCCAGCAAACGATCACAGGGGTGGGACACTGAAGCTTTCTTT. Its translation is CASKRSQGWDTEAFF.

This clonotype has at least ten counts. The gene calls are TRBV2 and TRBJ1-4; a possible D gene is TRBD1 (5 bases). Trimming removed 8 bases at V and 8 bases at J, with 18 bases between. CDR3 size: 14 residues. From germline, CDR1 is SNHLY and CDR2 FYNNEI. CDR3 coding DNA: TGTGCCAGCTCTGGAGGGACGCGGGAAGAAAAACTGTTTTTT. This encodes CASSGGTREEKLFF.

This chain connects TRBV9 to TRBJ1-5; D unresolved. The CDR3 contains 15 residues. V was shortened by 0 bases and J by 5 bases, with 12 bases between the two germline ends. Germline V lookup: CDR1 SGDLS, CDR2 YYNGEE. Here the CDR3 DNA reads TGTGCCAGCAGCGTAGGGGCGGGGTCCGATCAGCCCCAGCATTTT. Its translation is CASSVGAGSDQPQHF.

The rearrangement uses TRBV7-3 and TRBJ2-5; possibly TRBD2 for D (5 bases). V lost 2 bases and J lost 5, with 12 bases in between. The CDR3 covers 14 residues. Looked up from germline, CDR1 is SGHTA and CDR2 is FQGTGA. The CDR3 protein is CASSLARGWETQYF. The CDR3 nucleotides are TGTGCCAGCAGCTTAGCGCGAGGGTGGGAGACCCAGTACTTC.

The chain combines TRBV7-8 with TRBJ2-2, with D tentatively TRBD1 (5 bases). This CDR3 region has 15 residues. Germline lookup yields CDR1 SGHVS and CDR2 FQNEAQ. Trimming removed 4 bases from V and 4 bases from J, with 13 bases in between. Here the CDR3 reads CASSYGQGFTGELFF. In DNA, the CDR3 is TGTGCCAGCAGCTATGGCCAGGGTTTCACCGGGGAGCTGTTTTTT.

This clonotype occurred many times. The chain has TRBV7-8 and TRBJ1-4; D unresolved. The germline V gene has CDR1 SGHVS and CDR2 FQNEAQ. The CDR3 extends over 15 amino acids. Trimming pared 1 base from V and 7 bases from J, leaving 13 bases between. CDR3 sequence (DNA): TGTGCCAGCAGCTTAGAATCGTGGGCGATTGAAAAACTGTTTTTT. Amino acids: CASSLESWAIEKLFF.

There are many counts of this clonotype. This sequence joins TRBV24-1 and TRBJ2-5; TRBD1 is a possible D gene (6 bases). The CDR3 consists of 15 residues. Germline assignment: CDR1 KGHDR and CDR2 SFDVKD. Trimming pared 4 bases from V and 0 bases from J, leaving 11 bases between. This CDR3 is CATSERDTNQETQYF. The CDR3 bases are TGTGCCACCAGTGAAAGGGACACCAACCAAGAGACCCAGTACTTC.

The gene calls are TRBV7-9 and TRBJ2-7; 12 bases map to TRBD2. The CDR3 has 15 amino acids. Germline V gives CDR1 SEHNR, CDR2 FQNEAQ (reference sequence). The V segment lost 7 bases and the J segment 3 bases; nucleotides outside the gene matches: 7. CDR3 sequence reads: CASKYGLAGIYEQYF. The CDR3 DNA reads as TGTGCCAGCAAATATGGACTAGCGGGAATCTACGAGCAGTACTTC.

This clonotype was counted a few times. The CDR3 nucleotides read TGCAGCGTTACTGGGGGGCAGCCCCAGCATTTT. Translating gives CSVTGGQPQHF. The rearrangement joins TRBV29-1 to TRBJ1-5, with D possibly TRBD1 on 5 matching bases. Germline V gene data show CDR1 as SQVTM and CDR2 as ANQGSEA. The CDR3 totals 11 residues. V gave up 5 bases and J gave up 7 bases, with 9 bases separating them.

To note about this clonotype: Germline and junction disagree at one end, which may indicate a read error. The CDR3 sequence is CAPRDRETLFF. The CDR3 DNA sequence: TGTGCCCCCAGGGACAGGGAAACACTGTTTTTT. The chain uses TRBV10-3 and TRBJ1-4, with 9 bases aligning to TRBD1. Germline V gene lookup returns CDR1 ENHRY and CDR2 SYGVKD. This CDR3 has 11 residues.

Details on this clonotype: This may stem from a read error, because a much larger clone lies one nucleotide away. This is likely a read error, given that the CDR3 carries no conserved phenylalanine or tryptophan at its end. V is TRBV20-1 and J is TRBJ1-1, with 8 bases fitting TRBD1. V shed 3 bases, J shed 0 bases, and the junction held 3 bases outside the gene matches. CDR3 length: 14 residues. Germline lookup yields CDR1 DFQATT and CDR2 SNEGSKA (reference sequence). The CDR3 DNA follows: TGCAGTGCTAGCAGGGGGCGCATGAACACTGAAGCTTTCCTT. It is translated as CSASRGRMNTEAFL.

This clonotype came up many times. The rearrangement joins TRBV2 to TRBJ1-2; maybe TRBD1 (5 bases). The CDR3 has 15 amino acids. Deletions cut 2 bases from V and 3 bases from J, with 13 bases between. The germline V gene encodes CDR1 SNHLY and CDR2 FYNNEI. DNA of the CDR3: TGTGCCAGCAGTGAAACGGGACTTGTGGACTATGGCTACACCTTC. Protein product: CASSETGLVDYGYTF.

The CDR3 protein is CASSLRGWYQETQYF. The CDR3 bases are TGCGCCAGCAGCTTGCGGGGTTGGTACCAAGAGACCCAGTACTTC. This sequence joins TRBV5-1 and TRBJ2-5; D is possibly TRBD2 (5 bases). With 1 base removed from V and 0 bases from J, the gap between germline ends came to 10 bases. Looked up from germline, CDR1 is SGHRS and CDR2 is YFSETQ. The CDR3 loop spans 15 amino acids.

Of note for this clonotype: The junction shows a germline mismatch at one end, possibly a read error. The chain employs TRBV10-3 and TRBJ1-1; TRBD1 might be the D (5 bases). The germline CDR1 and CDR2 sequences are ENHRY and SYGVKD. The CDR3 loop spans 14 amino acids. The CDR3 DNA sequence: TGTGCCAGCAGTCCCCGCCTGGGGGGTGCTGAAGCTTTCTTT. Translated, it gives CASSPRLGGAEAFF.

J is TRBJ2-2 and V is TRBV11-2; TRBD2 is a possible D gene (5 bases). The length of the CDR3 is 15 residues. The ends were cut back, 3 bases at V and 3 bases at J, with 11 bases in the middle. Germline loops: CDR1 SGHAT, CDR2 FQNNGV. CDR3 sequence: CASSLTGYDTGELFF. The CDR3 DNA sequence: TGTGCCAGCAGCTTGACGGGGTACGACACCGGGGAGCTGTTTTTT.

This clonotype was recorded at least ten times. The CDR3 DNA follows: TGTGCCAGCAGCACCCTCACAGGACTAGAAAACACCATATATTTT. It specifies CASSTLTGLENTIYF. The chain is built from TRBV7-8 and TRBJ1-3, with a weak D call TRBD1 (5 bases). V shed 5 bases and J shed 6 bases, with 17 bases lying between them. This CDR3 comprises 15 residues. CDR1 is SGHVS and CDR2 is FQNEAQ in the germline V gene. The whole variable domain, filled in from reference TRBV7-8 and TRBJ1-3, reads GAGVSQSPRYKVAKRGQDVALRCDPISGHVSLFWYQQALGQGPEFLTYFQNEAQLDKSGLPSDRFFAERPEGSVSTLKIQRTQQEDSAVYLCASSTLTGLENTIYFGEGSWLTVV.

The CDR3 here is CASRTTGRIDTEAFF. The CDR3 bases are TGTGCCAGCAGGACAACAGGGAGAATTGACACTGAAGCTTTCTTT. The chain couples TRBV7-9 to TRBJ1-1; possible D gene TRBD1, 6 bases. CDR3 length: 15 residues. The ends were cut back, 6 bases at V and 3 bases at J, with 17 bases in the middle. CDR1 is SEHNR and CDR2 is FQNEAQ in the germline V gene (reference sequence).

About this clonotype itself: At one boundary the junction diverges from the germline segment, which might be a read error. The J gene is TRBJ1-2, the V gene TRBV7-2, with TRBD1 as a possible D gene (6 bases). This CDR3 comprises 14 residues. Germline V CDR1 and CDR2: SGHTA, FQGNSA. This CDR3 is CANSWGQGIHGYTF. In nucleotides, the CDR3 is TGTGCCAACAGCTGGGGGCAGGGTATACATGGCTACACCTTC.

The chain employs TRBV5-8 and TRBJ2-7; D is ambiguous. V was cut by 1 base and J by 9 bases, with 11 bases left in between. Germline V gives CDR1 SGHTS, CDR2 YDEGEE. The CDR3 consists of 12 residues. This CDR3 is CASSLQPGRQYF. Written as DNA, the CDR3 is TGTGCCAGCAGCTTGCAGCCGGGTAGGCAGTACTTC.